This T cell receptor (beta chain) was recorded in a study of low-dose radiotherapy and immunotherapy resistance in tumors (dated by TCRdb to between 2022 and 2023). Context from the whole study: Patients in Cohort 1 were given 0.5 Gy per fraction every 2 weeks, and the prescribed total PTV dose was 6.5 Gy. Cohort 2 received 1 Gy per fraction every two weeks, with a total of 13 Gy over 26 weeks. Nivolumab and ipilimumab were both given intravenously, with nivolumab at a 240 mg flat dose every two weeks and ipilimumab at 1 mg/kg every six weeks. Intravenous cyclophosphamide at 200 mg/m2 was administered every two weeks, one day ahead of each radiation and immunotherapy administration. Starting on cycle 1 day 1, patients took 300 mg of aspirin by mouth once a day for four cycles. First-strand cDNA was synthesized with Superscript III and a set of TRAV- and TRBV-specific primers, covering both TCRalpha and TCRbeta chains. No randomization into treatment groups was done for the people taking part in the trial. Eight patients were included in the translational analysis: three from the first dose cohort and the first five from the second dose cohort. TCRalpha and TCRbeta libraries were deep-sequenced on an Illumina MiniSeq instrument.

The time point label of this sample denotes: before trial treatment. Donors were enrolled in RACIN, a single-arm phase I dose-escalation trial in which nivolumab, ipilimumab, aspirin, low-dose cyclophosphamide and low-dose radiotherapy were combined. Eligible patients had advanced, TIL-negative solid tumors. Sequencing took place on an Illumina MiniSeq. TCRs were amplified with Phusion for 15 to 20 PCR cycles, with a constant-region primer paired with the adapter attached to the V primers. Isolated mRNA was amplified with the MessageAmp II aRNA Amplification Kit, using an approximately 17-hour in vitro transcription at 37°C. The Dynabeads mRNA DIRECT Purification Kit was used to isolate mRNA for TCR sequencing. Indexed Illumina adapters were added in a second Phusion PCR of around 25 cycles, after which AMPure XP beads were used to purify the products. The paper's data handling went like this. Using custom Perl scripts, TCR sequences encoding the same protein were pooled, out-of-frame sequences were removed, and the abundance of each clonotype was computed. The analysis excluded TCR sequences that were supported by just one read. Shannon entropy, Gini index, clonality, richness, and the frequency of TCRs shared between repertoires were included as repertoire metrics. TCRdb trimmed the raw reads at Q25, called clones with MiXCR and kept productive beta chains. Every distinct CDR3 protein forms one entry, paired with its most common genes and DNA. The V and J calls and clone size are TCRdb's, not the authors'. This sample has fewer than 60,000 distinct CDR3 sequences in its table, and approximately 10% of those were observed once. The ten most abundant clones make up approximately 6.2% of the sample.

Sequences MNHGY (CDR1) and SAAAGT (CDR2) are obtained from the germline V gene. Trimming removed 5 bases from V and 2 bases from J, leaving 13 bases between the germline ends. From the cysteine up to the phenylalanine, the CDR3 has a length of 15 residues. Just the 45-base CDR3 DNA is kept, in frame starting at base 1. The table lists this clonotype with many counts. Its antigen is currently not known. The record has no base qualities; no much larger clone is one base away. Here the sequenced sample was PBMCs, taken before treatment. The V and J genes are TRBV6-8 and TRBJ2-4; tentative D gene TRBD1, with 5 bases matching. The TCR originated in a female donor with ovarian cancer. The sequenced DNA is TGTGCCAGCAGTCCAGGGAAGTGGACCAAAAACATTCAGTACTTC. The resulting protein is CASSPGKWTKNIQYF.